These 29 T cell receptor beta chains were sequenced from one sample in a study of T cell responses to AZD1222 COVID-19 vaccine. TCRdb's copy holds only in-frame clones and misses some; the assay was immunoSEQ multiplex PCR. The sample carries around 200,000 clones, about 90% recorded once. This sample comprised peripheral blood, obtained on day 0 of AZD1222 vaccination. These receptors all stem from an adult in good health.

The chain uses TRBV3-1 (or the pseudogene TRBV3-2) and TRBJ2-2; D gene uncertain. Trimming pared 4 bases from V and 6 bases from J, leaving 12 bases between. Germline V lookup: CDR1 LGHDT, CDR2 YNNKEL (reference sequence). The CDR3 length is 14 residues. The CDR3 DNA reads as TGTGCCAGCAGCCCGACACACGGACCCGGGGAGCTGTTTTTT. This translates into CASSPTHGPGELFF.

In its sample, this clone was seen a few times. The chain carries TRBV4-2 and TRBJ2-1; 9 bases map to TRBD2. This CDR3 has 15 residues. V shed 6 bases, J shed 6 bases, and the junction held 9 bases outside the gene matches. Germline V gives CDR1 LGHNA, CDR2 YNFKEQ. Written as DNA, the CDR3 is TGTGCCAGCAGGGACGCGGGGGGGCTGGGCAATGAGCAGTTCTTC. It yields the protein CASRDAGGLGNEQFF.

The CDR3 region is CASKVGTSGNEQFF. The CDR3 nucleotides read TGTGCCAGCAAGGTAGGGACTAGCGGCAATGAGCAGTTCTTC. The V gene is TRBV2, the J gene TRBJ2-1; 11 positions agree with TRBD2. This CDR3 is 14 amino acids long. J was trimmed by 6 bases and V by 7 bases; bases with no gene match: 5. CDR1 is SNHLY and CDR2 is FYNNEI in the germline V gene.

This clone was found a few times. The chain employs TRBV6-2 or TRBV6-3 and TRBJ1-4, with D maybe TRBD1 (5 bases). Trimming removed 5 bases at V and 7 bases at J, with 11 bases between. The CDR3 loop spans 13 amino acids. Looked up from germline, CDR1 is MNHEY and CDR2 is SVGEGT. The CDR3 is CASSRDRREKLFF. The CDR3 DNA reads TGTGCCAGCAGTAGGGACCGACGTGAAAAACTGTTTTTT.

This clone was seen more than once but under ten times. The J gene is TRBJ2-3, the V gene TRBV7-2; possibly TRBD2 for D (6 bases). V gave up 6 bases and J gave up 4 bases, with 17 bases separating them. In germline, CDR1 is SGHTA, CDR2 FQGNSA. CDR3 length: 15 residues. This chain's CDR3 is CASSFNLGLPDTQYF. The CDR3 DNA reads TGTGCCAGCAGTTTCAATTTGGGACTTCCAGATACGCAGTATTTT.

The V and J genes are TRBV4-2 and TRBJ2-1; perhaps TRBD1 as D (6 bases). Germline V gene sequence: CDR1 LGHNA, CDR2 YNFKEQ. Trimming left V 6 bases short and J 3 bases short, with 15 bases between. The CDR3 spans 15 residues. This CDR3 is CASRPGTPFYNEQFF. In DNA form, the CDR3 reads TGTGCCAGCAGACCCGGGACACCCTTCTACAATGAGCAGTTCTTC.

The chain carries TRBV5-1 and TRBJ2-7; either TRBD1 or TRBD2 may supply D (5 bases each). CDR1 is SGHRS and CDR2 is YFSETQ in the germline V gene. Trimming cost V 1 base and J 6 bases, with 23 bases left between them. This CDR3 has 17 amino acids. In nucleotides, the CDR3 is TGCGCCAGCAGCTTGTCATGGTTGGGGCCCTTAGCGTTCGAGCAGTACTTC. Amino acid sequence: CASSLSWLGPLAFEQYF.

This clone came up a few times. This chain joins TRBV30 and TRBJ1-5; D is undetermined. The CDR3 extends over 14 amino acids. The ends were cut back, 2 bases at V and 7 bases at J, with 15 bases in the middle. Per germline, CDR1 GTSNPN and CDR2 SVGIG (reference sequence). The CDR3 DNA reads TGTGCCTGGAGTCCGAGCGGGTCGGGACAGCCCCAGCATTTT. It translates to CAWSPSGSGQPQHF.

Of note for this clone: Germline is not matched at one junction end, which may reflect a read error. CDR3 residues: CASSLDSERQKALF. As DNA, the CDR3 is TGTGCCAGCAGCTTAGACTCTGAGAGACAGAAGGCACTCTTT. This chain uses TRBV7-2 with TRBJ1-1; weak D call: TRBD1 (5 bases). CDR1 and CDR2 from the germline V gene are SGHTA and FQGNSA. The CDR3 runs 14 residues.

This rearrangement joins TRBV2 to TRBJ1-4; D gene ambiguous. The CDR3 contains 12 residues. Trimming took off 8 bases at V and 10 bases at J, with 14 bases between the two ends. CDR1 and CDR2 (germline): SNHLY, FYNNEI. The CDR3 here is CASPGEGGKLFF. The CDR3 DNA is TGTGCCAGCCCTGGGGAGGGCGGAAAACTGTTTTTT.

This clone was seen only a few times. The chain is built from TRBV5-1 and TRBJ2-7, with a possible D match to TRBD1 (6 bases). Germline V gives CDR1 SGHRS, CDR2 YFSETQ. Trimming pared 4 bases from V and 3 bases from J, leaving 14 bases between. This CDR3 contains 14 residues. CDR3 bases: TGCGCCAGCAGCAACGACAGGAGAGGCTACGAGCAGTACTTC. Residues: CASSNDRRGYEQYF. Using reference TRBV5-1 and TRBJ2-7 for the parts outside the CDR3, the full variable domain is KAGVTQTPRYLIKTRGQQVTLSCSPISGHRSVSWYQQTPGQGLQFLFEYFSETQRNKGNFPGRFSGRQFSNSRSEMNVSTLELGDSALYLCASSNDRRGYEQYFGPGTRLTVT.

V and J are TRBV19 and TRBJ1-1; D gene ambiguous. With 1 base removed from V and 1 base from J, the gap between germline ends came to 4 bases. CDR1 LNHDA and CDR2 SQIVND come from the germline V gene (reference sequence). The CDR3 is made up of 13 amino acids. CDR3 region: CASSIGGNTEAFF. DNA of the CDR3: TGTGCCAGTAGTATAGGCGGGAACACTGAAGCTTTCTTT.

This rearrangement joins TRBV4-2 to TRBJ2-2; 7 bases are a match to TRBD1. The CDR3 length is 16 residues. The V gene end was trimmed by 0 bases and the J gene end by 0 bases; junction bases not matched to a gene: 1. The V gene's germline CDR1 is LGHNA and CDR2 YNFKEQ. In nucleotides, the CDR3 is TGTGCCAGCAGCCAAGAGGGGACAGCGAACACCGGGGAGCTGTTTTTT. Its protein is CASSQEGTANTGELFF.

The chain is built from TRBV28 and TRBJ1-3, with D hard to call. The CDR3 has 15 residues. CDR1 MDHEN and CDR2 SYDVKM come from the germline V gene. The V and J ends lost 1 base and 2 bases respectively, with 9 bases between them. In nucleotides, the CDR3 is TGTGCCAGCAGTTTATTATCTAGTACTGGAAACACCATATATTTT. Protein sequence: CASSLLSSTGNTIYF.

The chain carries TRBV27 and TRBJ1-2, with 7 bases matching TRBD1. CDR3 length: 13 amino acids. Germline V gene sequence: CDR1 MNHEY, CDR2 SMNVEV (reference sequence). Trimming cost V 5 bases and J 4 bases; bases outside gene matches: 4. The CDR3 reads CASSTTGFYGYTF. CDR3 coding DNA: TGTGCCAGCAGTACGACAGGGTTCTATGGCTACACCTTC.

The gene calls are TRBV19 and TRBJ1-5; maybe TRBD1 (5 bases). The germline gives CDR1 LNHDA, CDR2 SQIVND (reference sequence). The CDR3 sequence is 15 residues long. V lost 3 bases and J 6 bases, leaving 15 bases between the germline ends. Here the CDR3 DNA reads TGTGCCAGTAGTATTGGCAAAGGCGGGGCTCAGCCCCAGCATTTT. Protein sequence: CASSIGKGGAQPQHF.

The CDR3, as DNA: TGTGCCAGCAGCCTTGAGCTAAACTCCTACAATGAGCAGTTCTTC. It encodes CASSLELNSYNEQFF. The chain combines TRBV7-6 with TRBJ2-1; D not resolved. The germline V and J ends were trimmed by 5 bases and 0 bases, with 11 bases remaining between them. Germline-derived CDR1 and CDR2 are SGHVS and FNYEAQ. There are 15 residues in the CDR3.

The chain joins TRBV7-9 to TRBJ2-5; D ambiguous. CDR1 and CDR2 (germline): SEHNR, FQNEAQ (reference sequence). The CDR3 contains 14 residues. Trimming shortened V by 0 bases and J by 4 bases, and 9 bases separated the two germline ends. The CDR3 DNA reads TGTGCCAGCAGCTTAGCGGGGTTAGGAGAGACCCAGTACTTC. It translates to CASSLAGLGETQYF.

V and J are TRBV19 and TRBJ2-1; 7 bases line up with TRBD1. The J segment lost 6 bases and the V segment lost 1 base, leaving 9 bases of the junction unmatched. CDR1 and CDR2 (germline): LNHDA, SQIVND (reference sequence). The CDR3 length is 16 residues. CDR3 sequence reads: CASSIGGRGPGNEQFF. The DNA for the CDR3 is TGTGCCAGTAGTATAGGAGGTAGGGGGCCCGGCAATGAGCAGTTCTTC.

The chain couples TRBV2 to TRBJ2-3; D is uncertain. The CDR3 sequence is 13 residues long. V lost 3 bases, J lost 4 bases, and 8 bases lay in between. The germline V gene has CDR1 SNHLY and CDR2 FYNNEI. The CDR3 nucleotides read TGTGCCAGCAGTGAGATAGGCGCAGATACGCAGTATTTT. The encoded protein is CASSEIGADTQYF. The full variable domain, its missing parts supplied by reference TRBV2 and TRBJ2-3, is EPEVTQTPSHQVTQMGQEVILRCVPISNHLYFYWYRQILGQKVEFLVSFYNNEISEKSEIFDDQFSVERPDGSNFTLKIRSTKLEDSAMYFCASSEIGADTQYFGPGTRLTVL.

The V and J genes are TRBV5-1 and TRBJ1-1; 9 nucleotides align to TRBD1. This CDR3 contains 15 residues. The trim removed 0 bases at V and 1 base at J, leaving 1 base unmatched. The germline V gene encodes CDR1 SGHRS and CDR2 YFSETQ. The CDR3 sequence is CASSLGTGENTEAFF. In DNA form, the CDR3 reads TGCGCCAGCAGCTTGGGGACAGGGGAGAACACTGAAGCTTTCTTT.

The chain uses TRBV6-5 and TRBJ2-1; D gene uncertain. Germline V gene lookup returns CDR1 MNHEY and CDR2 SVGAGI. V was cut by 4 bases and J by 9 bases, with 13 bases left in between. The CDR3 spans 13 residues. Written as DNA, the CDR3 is TGTGCCAGCAGTTCCCGGGTCCCCATTGAGCAGTTCTTC. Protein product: CASSSRVPIEQFF.

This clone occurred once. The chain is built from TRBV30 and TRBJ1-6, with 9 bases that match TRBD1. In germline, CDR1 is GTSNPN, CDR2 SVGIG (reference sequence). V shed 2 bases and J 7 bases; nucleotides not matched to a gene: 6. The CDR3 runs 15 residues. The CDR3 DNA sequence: TGTGCCTGGAGTAGGACAGGGGTAGAGAATTCACCCCTCCACTTT. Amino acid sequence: CAWSRTGVENSPLHF.

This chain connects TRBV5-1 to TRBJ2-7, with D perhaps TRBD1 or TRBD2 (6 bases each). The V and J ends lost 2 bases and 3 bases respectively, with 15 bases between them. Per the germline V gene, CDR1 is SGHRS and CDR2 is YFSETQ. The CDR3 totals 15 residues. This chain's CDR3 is CASSFRLGGNYEQYF. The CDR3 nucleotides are TGCGCCAGCAGCTTCCGGTTAGGGGGGAACTACGAGCAGTACTTC.

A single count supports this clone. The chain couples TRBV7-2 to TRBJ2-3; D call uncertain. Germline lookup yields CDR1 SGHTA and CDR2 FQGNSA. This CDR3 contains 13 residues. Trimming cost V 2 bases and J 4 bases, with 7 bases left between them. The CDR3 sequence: CASSLRTSDTQYF. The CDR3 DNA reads TGTGCCAGCAGCTTAAGGACCTCAGATACGCAGTATTTT.

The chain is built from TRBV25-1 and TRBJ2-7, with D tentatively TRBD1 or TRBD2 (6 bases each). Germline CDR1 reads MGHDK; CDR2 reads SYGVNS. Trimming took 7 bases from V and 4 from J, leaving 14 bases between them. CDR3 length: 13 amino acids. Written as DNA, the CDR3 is TGTGCCAGCAAAGGAGGGGGGTTTTACGAGCAGTACTTC. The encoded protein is CASKGGGFYEQYF.

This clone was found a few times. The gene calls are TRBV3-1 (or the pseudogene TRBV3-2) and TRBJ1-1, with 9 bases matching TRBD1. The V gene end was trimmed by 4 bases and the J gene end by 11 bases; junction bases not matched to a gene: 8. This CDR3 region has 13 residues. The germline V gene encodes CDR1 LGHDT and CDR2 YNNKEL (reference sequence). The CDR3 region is CASSLFRTGDAFF. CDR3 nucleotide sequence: TGTGCCAGCAGCCTCTTTCGGACAGGGGACGCTTTCTTT.

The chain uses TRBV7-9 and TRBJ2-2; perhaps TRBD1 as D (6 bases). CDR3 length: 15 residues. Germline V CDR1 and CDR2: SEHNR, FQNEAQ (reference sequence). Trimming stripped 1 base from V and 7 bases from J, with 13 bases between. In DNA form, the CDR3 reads TGTGCCAGCAGCTTAGACAGGGTATCTGGCGGGGAGCTGTTTTTT. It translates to CASSLDRVSGGELFF.

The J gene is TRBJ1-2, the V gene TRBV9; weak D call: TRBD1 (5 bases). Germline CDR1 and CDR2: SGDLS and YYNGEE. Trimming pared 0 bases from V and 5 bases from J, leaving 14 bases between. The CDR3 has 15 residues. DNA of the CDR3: TGTGCCAGCAGCGTAGATGGGAATCGGGGGTATGGCTACACCTTC. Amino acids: CASSVDGNRGYGYTF. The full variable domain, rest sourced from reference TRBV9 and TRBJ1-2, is DSGVTQTPKHLITATGQRVTLRCSPRSGDLSVYWYQQSLDQGLQFLIQYYNGEERAKGNILERFSAQQFPDLHSELNLSSLELGDSALYFCASSVDGNRGYGYTFGSGTRLTVV.